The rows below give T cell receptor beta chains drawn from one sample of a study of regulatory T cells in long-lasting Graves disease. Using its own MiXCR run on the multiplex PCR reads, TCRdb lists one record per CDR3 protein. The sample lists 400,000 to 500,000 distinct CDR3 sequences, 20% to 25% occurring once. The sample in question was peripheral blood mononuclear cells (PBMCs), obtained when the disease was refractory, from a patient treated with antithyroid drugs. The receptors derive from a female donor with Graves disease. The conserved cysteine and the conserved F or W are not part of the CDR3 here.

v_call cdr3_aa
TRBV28 ASREPGSQETQY
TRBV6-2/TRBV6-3 ASSYKARGYREQY
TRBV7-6 ASSSLTGGGEKLF
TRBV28 ASTLSPGLAPLH
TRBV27 ASSWDRGPYEQY
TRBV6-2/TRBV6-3 ASSYEKGEKPQH
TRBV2 ASSVREGTEAF
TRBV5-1 ASSLARDPYEQY
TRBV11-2 ASSFTVNTEAF
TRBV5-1 ASSLVGGADTEAF
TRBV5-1 ASKPGTSGSDEQF
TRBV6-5 ASSLGEYYGYT
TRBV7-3 ASSLTGRSGVTGELF
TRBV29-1 SVSGGQGFSYT
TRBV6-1 AISGRDQETQY
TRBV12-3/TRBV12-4 ASSTRDDNYEQY
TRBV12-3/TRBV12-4 ASSLTIDGELF
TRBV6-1 ASSAASGGYEQY
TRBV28 ASSFPRGVAFAF
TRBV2 ASSEGQGVGGNTEAF
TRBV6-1 ASSGYRDEQY
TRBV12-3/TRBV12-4 ASSLEGAALWPQH
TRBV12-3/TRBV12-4 ASKRGGALGEQY
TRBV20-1 SARPTGIEAF
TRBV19 ASSPTRDRVDGYT
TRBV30 AWSNSGTVNGELF
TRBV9 ASSVDPGTPLH
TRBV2 ASRERALGEQY
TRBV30 AWSHLSGTLYEQY